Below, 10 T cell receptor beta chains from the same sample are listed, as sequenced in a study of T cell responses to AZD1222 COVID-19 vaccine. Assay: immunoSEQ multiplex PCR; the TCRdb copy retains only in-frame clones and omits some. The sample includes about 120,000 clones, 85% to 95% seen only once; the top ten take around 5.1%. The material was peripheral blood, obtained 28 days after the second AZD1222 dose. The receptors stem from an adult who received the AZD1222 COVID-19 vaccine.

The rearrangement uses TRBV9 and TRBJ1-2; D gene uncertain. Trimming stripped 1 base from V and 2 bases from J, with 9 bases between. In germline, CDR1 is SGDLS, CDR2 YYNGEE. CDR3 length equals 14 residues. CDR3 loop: CASSVKEGNYGYTF. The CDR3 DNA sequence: TGTGCCAGCAGCGTAAAAGAGGGAAACTATGGCTACACCTTC. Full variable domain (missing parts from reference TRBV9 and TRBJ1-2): DSGVTQTPKHLITATGQRVTLRCSPRSGDLSVYWYQQSLDQGLQFLIQYYNGEERAKGNILERFSAQQFPDLHSELNLSSLELGDSALYFCASSVKEGNYGYTFGSGTRLTVV.

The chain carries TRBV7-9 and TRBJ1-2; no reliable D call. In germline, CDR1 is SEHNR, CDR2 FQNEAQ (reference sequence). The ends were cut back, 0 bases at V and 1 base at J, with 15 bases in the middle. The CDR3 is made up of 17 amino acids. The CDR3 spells CASSLAGSNSNNYGYTF. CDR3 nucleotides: TGTGCCAGCAGCTTAGCAGGGTCAAACTCCAATAACTATGGCTACACCTTC.

The CDR3 region is CASSIKSANQPQHF. The DNA for the CDR3 is TGTGCCAGCAGCATAAAATCGGCAAATCAGCCCCAGCATTTT. The chain links TRBV5-8 to TRBJ1-5; D is undetermined. This CDR3 spans 14 amino acids. Deletions cut 4 bases from V and 4 bases from J, with 12 bases between. Per the germline V gene, CDR1 is SGHTS and CDR2 is YDEGEE. The variable domain in full, with the rest retrieved from reference TRBV5-8 and TRBJ1-5, is EAGVTQSPTHLIKTRGQQATLRCSPISGHTSVYWYQQALGLGLQFLLWYDEGEERNRGNFPPRFSGRQFPNYSSELNVNALELEDSALYLCASSIKSANQPQHFGDGTRLSIL.

The CDR3 bases are TGCGCCAGCAACCACCCTAGCCCCGGAGGAGAGACCCAGTACTTC. Amino acids: CASNHPSPGGETQYF. The chain employs TRBV4-1 and TRBJ2-5; TRBD2 is a possible D gene (5 bases). Germline V CDR1 and CDR2: MGHRA, YSYEKL. Trimming took off 7 bases at V and 4 bases at J, with 19 bases between the two ends. CDR3 length: 15 amino acids.

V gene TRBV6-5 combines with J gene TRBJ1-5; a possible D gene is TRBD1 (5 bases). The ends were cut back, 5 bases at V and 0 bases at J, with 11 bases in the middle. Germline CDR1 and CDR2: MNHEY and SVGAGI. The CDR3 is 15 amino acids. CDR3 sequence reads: CASSTGSLSNQPQHF. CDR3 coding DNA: TGTGCCAGCAGTACAGGATCGCTTAGCAATCAGCCCCAGCATTTT.

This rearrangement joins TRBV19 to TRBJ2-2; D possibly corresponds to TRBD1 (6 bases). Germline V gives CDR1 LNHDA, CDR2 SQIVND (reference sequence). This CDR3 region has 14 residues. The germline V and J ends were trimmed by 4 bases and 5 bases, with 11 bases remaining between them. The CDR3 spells CASSTGVGTGELFF. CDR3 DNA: TGTGCCAGTAGTACAGGGGTGGGGACCGGGGAGCTGTTTTTT.

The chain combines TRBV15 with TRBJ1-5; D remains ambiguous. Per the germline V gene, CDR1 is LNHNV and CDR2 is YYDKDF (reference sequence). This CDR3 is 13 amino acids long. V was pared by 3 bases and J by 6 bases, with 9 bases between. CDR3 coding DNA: TGTGCCACCAGCAGGTTGACGGGTCAGCCCCAGCATTTT. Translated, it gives CATSRLTGQPQHF.

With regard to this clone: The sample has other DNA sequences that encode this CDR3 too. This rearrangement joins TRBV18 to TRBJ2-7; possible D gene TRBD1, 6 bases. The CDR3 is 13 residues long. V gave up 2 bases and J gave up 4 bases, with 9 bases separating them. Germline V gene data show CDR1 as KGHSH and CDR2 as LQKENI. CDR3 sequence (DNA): TGTGCCAGCTCACCAAGGGGGACGTACGAGCAGTACTTC. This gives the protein CASSPRGTYEQYF.

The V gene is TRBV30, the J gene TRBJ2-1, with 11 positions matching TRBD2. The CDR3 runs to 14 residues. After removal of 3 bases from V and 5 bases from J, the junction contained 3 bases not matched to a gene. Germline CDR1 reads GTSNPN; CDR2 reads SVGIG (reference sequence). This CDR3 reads CAWRGLADNNEQFF. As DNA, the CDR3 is TGTGCCTGGAGGGGACTAGCGGACAACAATGAGCAGTTCTTC.

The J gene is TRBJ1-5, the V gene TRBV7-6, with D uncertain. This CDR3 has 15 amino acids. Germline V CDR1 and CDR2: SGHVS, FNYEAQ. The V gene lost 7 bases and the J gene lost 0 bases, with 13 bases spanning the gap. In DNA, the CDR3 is TGTGCCAGCAACACCGCTATATTTAGCAATCAGCCCCAGCATTTT. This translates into CASNTAIFSNQPQHF.